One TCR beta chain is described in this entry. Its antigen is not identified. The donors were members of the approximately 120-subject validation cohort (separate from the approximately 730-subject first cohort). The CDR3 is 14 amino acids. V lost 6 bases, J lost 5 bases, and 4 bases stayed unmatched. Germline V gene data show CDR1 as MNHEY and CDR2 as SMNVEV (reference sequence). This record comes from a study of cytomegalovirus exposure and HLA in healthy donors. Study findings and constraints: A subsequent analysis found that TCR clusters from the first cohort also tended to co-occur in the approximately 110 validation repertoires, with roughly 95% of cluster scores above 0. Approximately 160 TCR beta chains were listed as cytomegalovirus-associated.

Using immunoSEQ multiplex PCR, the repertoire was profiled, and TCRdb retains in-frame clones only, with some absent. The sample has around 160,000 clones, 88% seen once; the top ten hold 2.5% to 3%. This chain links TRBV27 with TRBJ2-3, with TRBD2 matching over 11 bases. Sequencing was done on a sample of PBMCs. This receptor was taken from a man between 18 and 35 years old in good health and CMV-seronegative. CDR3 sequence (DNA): TGTGCCAGCAGGGCGCTAGCGGGAGGAGATACGCAGTATTTT. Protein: CASRALAGGDTQYF.